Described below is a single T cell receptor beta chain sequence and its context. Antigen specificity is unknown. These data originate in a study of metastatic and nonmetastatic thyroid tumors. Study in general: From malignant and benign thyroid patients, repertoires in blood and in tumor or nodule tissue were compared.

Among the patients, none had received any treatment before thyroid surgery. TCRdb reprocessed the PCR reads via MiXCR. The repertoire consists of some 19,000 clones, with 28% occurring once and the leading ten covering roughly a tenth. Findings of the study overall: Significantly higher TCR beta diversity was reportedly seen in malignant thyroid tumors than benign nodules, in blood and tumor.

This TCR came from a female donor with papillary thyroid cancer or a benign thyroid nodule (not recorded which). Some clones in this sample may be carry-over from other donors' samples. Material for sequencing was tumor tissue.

CDR3: CASSMRDLLGYTF. The CDR3 bases are TGTGCCAGTAGTATGCGTGACCTTCTCGGTTACACCTTC. V usage is TRBV19 and J usage is TRBJ1-2; D gene uncertain. The germline V gene has CDR1 LNHDA and CDR2 SQIVND (reference sequence). CDR3 length equals 13 residues. The ends were cut back, 3 bases at V and 11 bases at J, with 16 bases in the middle.